The rows below give T cell receptor beta chains drawn from one sample of a study of sequential checkpoint blockade in melanoma. Data came from immunoSEQ multiplex PCR; TCRdb stores just in-frame clones and leaves some out. The table includes 15,000 to 20,000 clones, under 75% detected once. Source: CD8+ T cells sorted from blood (inferred from file names), taken from a patient given nivolumab and ipilimumab in sequence. These receptors were taken from a human donor with melanoma. The CDR3 runs from the conserved cysteine through the conserved F or W. A D gene is named only where the DNA matches it firmly. Clone size is given for some rows only: seen once, a few or many times, or a class if the clone is expanded.

TGTGCCAGCTGGCCGGGACAGGGACACAATGAGCAGTTCTTC CASWPGQGHNEQFF TRBD1 few TRBJ2-1 TRBV7-6
TGTGCCAGCAGCCCCAGTCAGGGGTACTACAATGAGCAGTTCTTC CASSPSQGYYNEQFF NA few TRBJ2-1 TRBV7-9
TGTGCCAGCAGCCCGGGACTGGACGAGCAGTACTTC CASSPGLDEQYF NA NA TRBJ2-7 TRBV7-8
TGTGCCAGCAGCTTAGAAACTAGCGGGAGGATCAATGAGCAGTTCTTC CASSLETSGRINEQFF TRBD2 NA TRBJ2-1 TRBV11-1
TGTGCCAGCAGCTCGGGGGACAGACTTTACGAGCAGTACTTC CASSSGDRLYEQYF NA NA TRBJ2-7 TRBV27
TGTGCCAGCAGAGAATCGGGGGTGACTGGCTACACCTTC CASRESGVTGYTF NA few TRBJ1-2 TRBV28
TGTGCCAGTAGCTTCAGGGGGTTGAACACTGAAGCTTTCTTT CASSFRGLNTEAFF TRBD1 NA TRBJ1-1 TRBV19
TGTGCCAGCGCTCCAGGGCGCTCCTACGAGCAGTACTTC CASAPGRSYEQYF NA few TRBJ2-7 TRBV19
TGTGCCAGCAGCTTATCTGGGGACACCTACTACGAGCAGTACTTC CASSLSGDTYYEQYF NA NA TRBJ2-7 TRBV11-1
TGTGCCAGCAGCTTAGGGGCCGTAAATGAGCAGTTCTTC CASSLGAVNEQFF NA NA TRBJ2-1 TRBV7-9
TGTGCCAGCAGCCAGCCGGGACACAGCTATGGCTACACCTTC CASSQPGHSYGYTF NA once TRBJ1-2 TRBV14
TGTGCCAGCAGTGAAAATCTAGCGGACTACAATGAGCAGTTCTTC CASSENLADYNEQFF TRBD2 NA TRBJ2-1 TRBV2
TGTGCCAGCAGCCGACAGGGGTCCTACAATGAGCAGTTCTTC CASSRQGSYNEQFF TRBD1 NA TRBJ2-1 TRBV6-1
TGTGCCAGCAGCCTGGGGGCGGTTTTGAACACTGAAGCTTTCTTT CASSLGAVLNTEAFF NA NA TRBJ1-1 TRBV7-9
TGTGCCAGCAGCGTACTCAGGGGGAAGAAGTACGAGCAGTACTTC CASSVLRGKKYEQYF TRBD1 NA TRBJ2-7 TRBV5-6
TGCGCCAGCAGAAAACAGATCGCTAACTATGGCTACACCTTC CASRKQIANYGYTF NA NA TRBJ1-2 TRBV5-1
TGTGCCAGCAGTTTAGCCCCCTTTTTGGCGGGGGAGCAGTTCTTC CASSLAPFLAGEQFF NA NA TRBJ2-1 TRBV27
TGTGCCAGCAGCCAATGGGGGACAGTCACTGAAGCTTTCTTT CASSQWGTVTEAFF TRBD1 NA TRBJ1-1 TRBV28
TGTGCCAGCAGCCCTGGGACAGCGGTGGAGTTCGGGGAGCTGTTTTTT CASSPGTAVEFGELFF TRBD1 NA TRBJ2-2 TRBV5-4